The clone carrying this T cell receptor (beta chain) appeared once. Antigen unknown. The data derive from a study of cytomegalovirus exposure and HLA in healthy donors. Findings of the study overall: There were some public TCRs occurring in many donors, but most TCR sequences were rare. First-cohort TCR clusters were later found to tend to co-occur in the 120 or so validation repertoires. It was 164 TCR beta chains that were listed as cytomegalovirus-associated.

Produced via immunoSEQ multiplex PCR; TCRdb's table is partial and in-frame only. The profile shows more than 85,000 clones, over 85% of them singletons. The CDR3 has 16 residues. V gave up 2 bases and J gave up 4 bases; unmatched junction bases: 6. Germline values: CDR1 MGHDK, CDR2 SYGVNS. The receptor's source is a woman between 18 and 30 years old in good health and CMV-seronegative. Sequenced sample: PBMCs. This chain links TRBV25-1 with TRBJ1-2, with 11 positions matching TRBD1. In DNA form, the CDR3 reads TGTGCCAGCAGTGAAAGGGTGGGACAGGGGGTCTATGGCTACACCTTC. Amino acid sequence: CASSERVGQGVYGYTF.